What follows are 30 T cell receptor beta chains derived from one specimen sequenced in a study of cytomegalovirus exposure and HLA in healthy donors. PCR amplification relied on 60 Vbeta primers (plus 13 Jbeta primers). Assay used: immunoSEQ multiplex PCR; TCRdb lists only in-frame clones, some missing. The sample contains about 190,000 clones, about 77% of which appear only once. Sequencing was carried out using PBMCs. These receptors came from a woman in her 30s in good health and CMV-seropositive.

This chain links TRBV2 with TRBJ2-2, with D maybe TRBD2 (5 bases). From germline, CDR1 is SNHLY and CDR2 FYNNEI. The CDR3 contains 16 residues. Trimming removed 8 bases at V and 0 bases at J, with 16 bases between. CDR3 loop: CASLEKRSANTGELFF. The CDR3 DNA reads TGTGCCAGCCTGGAGAAGCGGAGCGCGAACACCGGGGAGCTGTTTTTT.

The J gene is TRBJ1-4, the V gene TRBV5-4, with D possibly TRBD1 on 5 matching bases. Germline assignment: CDR1 SGHNT and CDR2 YYREEE (reference sequence). The V end was cut by 1 base, the J end by 4 bases, with 14 bases between. The CDR3 runs to 16 residues. DNA for the CDR3: TGTGCCAGCAGCTTGCTTTCGGGACTGAGTAATGAAAAACTGTTTTTT. Its translation is CASSLLSGLSNEKLFF.

The genes are TRBV6-1 and TRBJ2-3; 7 bases map to TRBD2. The CDR3 length is 16 residues. Germline V lookup: CDR1 MNHNS, CDR2 SASEGT. J gave up 4 bases and V 1 base, and 8 bases lay outside the gene matches. The CDR3, as DNA: TGTGCCAGCAGTGAAGTGGGAGGGTTTGTCGCAGATACGCAGTATTTT. This sequence encodes CASSEVGGFVADTQYF.

This clone has only a few counts. The chain uses TRBV2 and TRBJ1-5; 9 nucleotides match TRBD1. Per germline, CDR1 SNHLY and CDR2 FYNNEI. Trimming cost V 4 bases and J 4 bases; bases outside gene matches: 8. There are 16 residues in the CDR3. The CDR3 DNA is TGTGCCAGCAGTGCGGCCGGGACAGGGAGGAATCAGCCCCAGCATTTT. Translated, it gives CASSAAGTGRNQPQHF.

In regard to this clone: The sample contains more than one DNA sequence encoding this CDR3. This chain joins TRBV4-1 and TRBJ2-7; D possibly corresponds to TRBD1 (7 bases). This CDR3 comprises 13 residues. Per germline, CDR1 MGHRA and CDR2 YSYEKL. V was cut by 4 bases and J by 2 bases, with 9 bases left in between. The DNA of the CDR3 is TGCGCCAGCAGCCGCGGGACAGCCTACGAGCAGTACTTC. Translated: CASSRGTAYEQYF.

This chain links TRBV2 with TRBJ2-4; TRBD2 matches 7 bases. The V and J ends lost 8 bases and 6 bases, in that order; junction bases with no gene match: 10. The CDR3 covers 14 residues. In germline, CDR1 is SNHLY, CDR2 FYNNEI. In DNA, the CDR3 is TGTGCCAGCGAGACAACTAGCGTCGTAAACATTCAGTACTTC. Translating it yields CASETTSVVNIQYF. Full variable domain (remainder filled in from reference TRBV2 and TRBJ2-4): EPEVTQTPSHQVTQMGQEVILRCVPISNHLYFYWYRQILGQKVEFLVSFYNNEISEKSEIFDDQFSVERPDGSNFTLKIRSTKLEDSAMYFCASETTSVVNIQYFGAGTRLSVL.

The V call is TRBV5-1, the J call TRBJ2-3; D may be TRBD1 (6 bases). The CDR3 loop spans 18 amino acids. CDR1 is SGHRS and CDR2 is YFSETQ in the germline V gene. V was pared by 4 bases and J by 0 bases, with 21 bases between. DNA for the CDR3: TGCGCCAGCAGCCCGGGACAAGGAAGCCCCCCTAGCACAGATACGCAGTATTTT. Translating it yields CASSPGQGSPPSTDTQYF.

The gene calls are TRBV5-4 and TRBJ1-1, with 9 positions matching TRBD1. V dropped 4 bases and J dropped 3; count of bases not matched to a gene: 7. The V gene's germline CDR1 is SGHNT and CDR2 YYREEE (reference sequence). CDR3 length: 15 residues. CDR3 DNA: TGTGCCAGCAGCCCCGGACAGGGGAGGGACACTGAAGCTTTCTTT. Translating gives CASSPGQGRDTEAFF.

The CDR3 spells CASRKEEVYNEQFF. CDR3 sequence (DNA): TGTGCCAGCAGGAAAGAGGAGGTTTACAATGAGCAGTTCTTC. This chain joins TRBV7-2 and TRBJ2-1; TRBD2 is a possible D gene (5 bases). Germline lookup yields CDR1 SGHTA and CDR2 FQGNSA. The CDR3 is 14 residues long. V was pared by 6 bases and J by 4 bases, with 13 bases between.

The V and J genes are TRBV9 and TRBJ2-4, with a weak D call TRBD2 (7 bases). V was pared by 0 bases and J by 6 bases, with 13 bases between. This CDR3 has 15 residues. The V gene's germline CDR1 is SGDLS and CDR2 YYNGEE. The CDR3 DNA reads as TGTGCCAGCAGCGTAGAGGGGGGGCTCACAAACATTCAGTACTTC. Amino acids: CASSVEGGLTNIQYF.

The chain recombines TRBV7-9 with TRBJ1-6, with D tentatively TRBD1 (5 bases). This CDR3 has 15 amino acids. Germline V CDR1 and CDR2: SEHNR, FQNEAQ (reference sequence). V lost 1 base and J 8 bases, leaving 12 bases between the germline ends. Here the CDR3 reads CASSLGPRGDSPLHF. As DNA, the CDR3 is TGTGCCAGCAGCTTAGGCCCCCGGGGGGATTCACCCCTCCACTTT. The full variable domain, with the rest looked up from reference TRBV7-9 and TRBJ1-6, is DTGVSQNPRHKITKRGQNVTFRCDPISEHNRLYWYRQTLGQGPEFLTYFQNEAQLEKSRLLSDRFSAERPKGSFSTLEIQRTEQGDSAMYLCASSLGPRGDSPLHFGNGTRLTVT.

This clone came up once. The rearrangement links TRBV5-8 to TRBJ2-7; 9 nucleotides line up with TRBD1. J lost 2 bases, V lost 1 base, and 7 bases had no gene match. Germline V gives CDR1 SGHTS, CDR2 YDEGEE. This CDR3 has 16 residues. As DNA, the CDR3 is TGTGCCAGCAGCTTGCTGGACAGGGGCGCTACCTACGAGCAGTACTTC. Residues: CASSLLDRGATYEQYF.

V usage is TRBV7-2 and J usage is TRBJ1-2, with 11 bases fitting TRBD1. The CDR3 has 15 residues. Trimming removed 5 bases from V and 4 bases from J; junction bases left unmatched: 6. The V gene's germline CDR1 is SGHTA and CDR2 FQGNSA. Here the CDR3 reads CASSTGQGAVYGYTF. CDR3 nucleotides: TGTGCCAGCAGCACAGGACAGGGGGCCGTCTATGGCTACACCTTC. Looking up the rest from reference TRBV7-2 and TRBJ1-2 gives the full variable domain: GAGVSQSPSNKVTEKGKDVELRCDPISGHTALYWYRQSLGQGLEFLIYFQGNSAPDKSGLPSDRFSAERTGGSVSTLTIQRTQQEDSAVYLCASSTGQGAVYGYTFGSGTRLTVV.

This clone was seen only once. The V gene is TRBV14, the J gene TRBJ1-4, with D unresolved. Trimming left V 2 bases short and J 11 bases short, with 12 bases between. The germline V gene encodes CDR1 SGHDN and CDR2 FVKESK. The CDR3 is 13 residues long. The CDR3 region is CASSQSPGGKLFF. In DNA, the CDR3 is TGTGCCAGCAGCCAATCGCCGGGAGGGAAACTGTTTTTT. Full variable domain (outside the CDR3, taken from reference TRBV14 and TRBJ1-4): EAGVTQFPSHSVIEKGQTVTLRCDPISGHDNLYWYRRVMGKEIKFLLHFVKESKQDESGMPNNRFLAERTGGTYSTLKVQPAELEDSGVYFCASSQSPGGKLFFGSGTQLSVL.

This clone was found once. The CDR3 reads CASSFDTNSYEQYF. In DNA, the CDR3 is TGCGCCAGCAGCTTTGACACAAACTCCTACGAGCAGTACTTC. This chain connects TRBV5-1 to TRBJ2-7, with D unclear. The V gene's germline CDR1 is SGHRS and CDR2 YFSETQ. The V gene lost 2 bases and the J gene lost 0 bases, with 9 bases spanning the gap. CDR3 size: 14 residues.

The J gene is TRBJ2-5, the V gene TRBV4-1; D call uncertain. The V gene's germline CDR1 is MGHRA and CDR2 YSYEKL. This CDR3 comprises 13 residues. The V gene lost 1 base and the J gene lost 4 bases, with 7 bases spanning the gap. CDR3 nucleotides: TGCGCCAGCAGCCAAGGTATCGGAGAGACCCAGTACTTC. It codes for CASSQGIGETQYF.

J is TRBJ1-4 and V is TRBV27; tentatively, D is TRBD1 (5 bases). This CDR3 spans 14 amino acids. V shed 6 bases and J shed 10 bases, with 18 bases lying between them. Per germline, CDR1 MNHEY and CDR2 SMNVEV (reference sequence). The CDR3 loop reads CASSPNRAGGKLFF. The CDR3 DNA reads TGTGCCAGCAGCCCCAATCGGGCGGGGGGAAAACTGTTTTTT.

This clone came up a few times. The genes are TRBV6-5 and TRBJ2-7, with D perhaps matching TRBD1 (6 bases). The CDR3 runs to 13 residues. V lost 5 bases and J lost 6, with 14 bases in between. Germline loops: CDR1 MNHEY, CDR2 SVGAGI. The CDR3 nucleotides are TGTGCCAGCAGTCTAACAGGGTTTCGCGAGCAGTACTTC. This translates into CASSLTGFREQYF.

V is TRBV6-1 and J is TRBJ2-5; 7 bases align to TRBD1. Germline assignment: CDR1 MNHNS and CDR2 SASEGT. V was clipped by 7 bases and J by 1 base; unmatched bases: 9. The CDR3 totals 15 residues. CDR3 DNA: TGTGCCAGCAAGATGGGGACAGAGAGCCAAGAGACCCAGTACTTC. It is translated as CASKMGTESQETQYF.

The genes are TRBV25-1 and TRBJ1-4, with D perhaps TRBD1 (6 bases). There are 15 residues in the CDR3. Deletions cut 6 bases from V and 1 base from J, with 12 bases between. CDR1 MGHDK and CDR2 SYGVNS come from the germline V gene. CDR3 sequence reads: CASSPEGVTNEKLFF. In nucleotides, the CDR3 is TGTGCCAGCAGCCCCGAGGGGGTAACTAATGAAAAACTGTTTTTT.

V is TRBV30 and J is TRBJ1-4; 7 nucleotides align to TRBD1. The V gene's germline CDR1 is GTSNPN and CDR2 SVGIG (reference sequence). The CDR3 totals 15 residues. The trim removed 1 base at V and 4 bases at J, leaving 6 bases unmatched. The CDR3 here is CAWSGQGTVNEKLFF. The DNA of the CDR3 is TGTGCCTGGAGTGGACAGGGAACGGTTAATGAAAAACTGTTTTTT.

The J gene is TRBJ2-1, the V gene TRBV9; D is uncertain. The CDR3 sequence is 13 residues long. Germline V lookup: CDR1 SGDLS, CDR2 YYNGEE. The germline V and J ends were trimmed by 2 bases and 6 bases, with 9 bases remaining between them. The CDR3 DNA reads TGTGCCAGCAGCGTCGGTCAGGCCAATGAGCAGTTCTTC. Translated: CASSVGQANEQFF. The full variable domain, rest sourced from reference TRBV9 and TRBJ2-1, is DSGVTQTPKHLITATGQRVTLRCSPRSGDLSVYWYQQSLDQGLQFLIQYYNGEERAKGNILERFSAQQFPDLHSELNLSSLELGDSALYFCASSVGQANEQFFGPGTRLTVL.

The J gene is TRBJ2-5, the V gene TRBV28; 7 bases fit TRBD1. The CDR3 loop spans 14 amino acids. In germline, CDR1 is MDHEN, CDR2 SYDVKM. The ends lost 5 bases at V and 3 bases at J; junction bases unmatched: 6. CDR3 in amino acids: CASSARQGKETQYF. CDR3 sequence (DNA): TGTGCCAGCAGTGCACGACAGGGTAAAGAGACCCAGTACTTC.

This clone has just one count. This chain links TRBV27 with TRBJ2-1, with TRBD2 identical over 9 bases. The length of the CDR3 is 17 residues. Germline CDR1 is MNHEY and CDR2 is SMNVEV (reference sequence). V dropped 5 bases and J dropped 4; count of bases not matched to a gene: 12. Here the CDR3 reads CASSIPPARGGYNEQFF. CDR3 bases: TGTGCCAGCAGTATCCCCCCGGCGCGGGGGGGGTACAATGAGCAGTTCTTC.

The chain's CDR3 is CASSLTAPRAEAFF. Written as DNA, the CDR3 is TGCGCCAGCAGCTTGACAGCCCCCAGGGCTGAAGCTTTCTTT. The chain joins TRBV5-1 to TRBJ1-1; D is perhaps TRBD1 (5 bases). V was clipped by 1 base and J by 6 bases, with 13 bases between them. This CDR3 has 14 residues. CDR1 is SGHRS, CDR2 YFSETQ, per germline. Variable domain in full (rest from reference TRBV5-1 and TRBJ1-1): KAGVTQTPRYLIKTRGQQVTLSCSPISGHRSVSWYQQTPGQGLQFLFEYFSETQRNKGNFPGRFSGRQFSNSRSEMNVSTLELGDSALYLCASSLTAPRAEAFFGQGTRLTVV.

The chain couples TRBV2 to TRBJ1-4; a weak D match, TRBD1 (6 bases). The CDR3 length is 14 residues. Germline CDR1 reads SNHLY; CDR2 reads FYNNEI. Between the trimmed V and J ends, which lost 5 bases and 3 bases, there was a span of 10 bases. The CDR3 is CASSLQGPNEKLFF. CDR3 in DNA: TGTGCCAGCAGTCTACAGGGCCCTAATGAAAAACTGTTTTTT.

J is TRBJ2-7 and V is TRBV9; 11 bases are shared with TRBD2. Germline CDR1 reads SGDLS; CDR2 reads YYNGEE. This CDR3 region has 16 residues. The V gene end was trimmed by 0 bases and the J gene end by 6 bases; junction bases not matched to a gene: 8. As DNA, the CDR3 is TGTGCCAGCAGCGTAGAAGGTGTAGCGGGAGGGAGCGAGCAGTACTTC. This sequence encodes CASSVEGVAGGSEQYF. Filled out from reference TRBV9 and TRBJ2-7, the complete variable domain reads DSGVTQTPKHLITATGQRVTLRCSPRSGDLSVYWYQQSLDQGLQFLIQYYNGEERAKGNILERFSAQQFPDLHSELNLSSLELGDSALYFCASSVEGVAGGSEQYFGPGTRLTVT.

This clone was found a few times. The V gene is TRBV6-6, the J gene TRBJ1-5; 7 bases map to TRBD1. V shed 5 bases, J shed 5 bases, and the junction held 3 bases outside the gene matches. This CDR3 region has 13 residues. Germline V gene sequence: CDR1 MNHNY, CDR2 SVGAGI (reference sequence). CDR3 sequence (DNA): TGTGCCAGCAGTATCGACAGGGATCAGCCCCAGCATTTT. Protein product: CASSIDRDQPQHF.

CDR3 coding DNA: TGTGCCAGCAGTCTTACGGGCCGAGGGGAAAAACTGTTTTTT. It codes for CASSLTGRGEKLFF. The chain has TRBV9 and TRBJ1-4; D is undetermined. Per germline, CDR1 SGDLS and CDR2 YYNGEE. CDR3 size: 14 residues. V was shortened by 5 bases and J by 8 bases, with 16 bases between the two germline ends.

This clone has only a few counts. The chain joins TRBV19 to TRBJ1-5, with 7 positions matching TRBD1. The CDR3 extends over 12 amino acids. Germline V gene sequence: CDR1 LNHDA, CDR2 SQIVND (reference sequence). Losses at the gene ends were 6 bases for V and 4 bases for J; bases not matched to a gene: 0. In nucleotides, the CDR3 is TGTGCCAGTAGACAGGGGAATCAGCCCCAGCATTTT. It encodes CASRQGNQPQHF. Complete variable domain (other parts from reference TRBV19 and TRBJ1-5): DGGITQSPKYLFRKEGQNVTLSCEQNLNHDAMYWYRQDPGQGLRLIYYSQIVNDFQKGDIAEGYSVSREKKESFPLTVTSAQKNPTAFYLCASRQGNQPQHFGDGTRLSIL.